This TCR beta chain was identified in a study of T cells expressing NK-cell markers (dated by TCRdb to the early 2020s). Broadly, across the study: TCR beta-chain repertoires were profiled in sorted CD3+CD56+NKG2C+, CD3+CD56+NKG2C- and CD3+CD56-NKG2C+ T-cell subsets from about 8 donors. Seven of the eight sequenced donors were HCMV-seropositive and one was HCMV-seronegative. The study sequenced eight donors, all healthy volunteers chosen at random: three men and five women. The libraries were sequenced on Illumina HiSeq 2000/2500, MiSeq or NextSeq, producing 2 x 150 bp reads.

HCMV-specific IgG was detected in serum with a commercial ELISA kit to determine HCMV serostatus. Ficoll density gradient centrifugation was used to isolate peripheral blood mononuclear cells from blood. Turning to this clonotype: This clone's antigen is unknown.

Points the paper makes about the study in general: Those dominant clonotypes were again the most abundant among CD3+CD56-NKG2C+ cells in a few donors, at about 28.3-60.1%. Whether the expanded NKG2C-expressing T cell clones were specific for HCMV antigens was left unclear. In several donors, the dominant CD3+CD56+NKG2C+ clonotypes were found to rank among the top 10 CD8+ clonotypes and to make up 1.0-7.0% of CD8+ T cells.

CDR1 and CDR2, per the germline V gene, are MNHNS and SASEGT. The CDR3 holds 14 amino acids from the cysteine to the phenylalanine. Only the protein is available. Sequencing relied on an Illumina HiSeq 2000. TCR beta cDNA libraries were made by 5'RACE template switching that added a universal primer site and unique molecular identifiers. Synthesis of cDNA was primed from the TCR beta constant segment and was followed by two consecutive PCR amplification steps. The original pipeline was this. MIGEC handled demultiplexing of the reads and grouping by UMI, while MiTCR was used to assemble and quantify clonotypes. To remove erroneous sequences, TCR cDNA sequences were retained only when supported by two or more reads. Downstream repertoire analysis used the tcR package, and clonotypes were matched across fractions by CDR3 nucleotide sequence plus V segment. VDJmatch was used to annotate antigen specificity against VDJdb, with one amino acid substitution in CDR3 allowed. Once TCRdb had reprocessed the reads, it stored one entry per CDR3 protein sequence and supplied no DNA. TCRdb's processing, not the authors', yielded these V and J calls. This sample's listing comprises 7,500 to 8,000 distinct CDR3 sequences. The ten largest clones capture 8.5% to 12% of the sample.

The sequence links TRBV6-1 to TRBJ2-2. The sample comprised blood T cells: a sorted CD56 or NKG2C T cell subset, CD4+ or CD8+ T cells, or bulk PBMC T cells (not recorded which). The sequence came from a man aged 18 to 35 in good health. Donor details come from another sample of the same person, matched by shared clones. Here the CDR3 is given as CASSEAVRAGELFF.